The text below deals with one TCR beta chain. Its antigen is not identified. V was clipped by 0 bases and J by 4 bases, with 9 bases between them. This CDR3 comprises 14 residues. The V gene's germline CDR1 is MNHEY and CDR2 SVGAGI. This specimen comes from a study of long-term antiretroviral therapy in people with HIV. Regarding the study as a whole: Diversity went up after ART and still fell short of transplant donor controls. All time points showed a repertoire dominated by clones expanded before ART.

The assay used was immunoSEQ (version v3.0), run at survey level. This table comes from immunoSEQ multiplex PCR, and its TCRdb copy is limited to in-frame clones, with some not included. The data contain about 22,000 clones, 84% of them singletons. Sequenced material: unsorted PBMCs, taken 0.1 years before starting antiretroviral therapy. The sequence came from a man between 18 and 35 years old with HIV. The V and J genes are TRBV6-5 and TRBJ1-1; possibly TRBD1 for D (6 bases). In DNA form, the CDR3 reads TGTGCCAGCAGTTACTCAGGGGGTCGCACTGAAGCTTTCTTT. Translating gives CASSYSGGRTEAFF.